These 17 T cell receptor beta chains came from one sample sequenced in a study of PD-L1 blockade in urothelial cancer. Profiled with immunoSEQ multiplex PCR; TCRdb holds only in-frame clones, not every one. Of 45,000 to 50,000 clones detected, approximately 88% appear once; the ten largest clones hold roughly 3.9%. Source: PBMCs, taken around atezolizumab (anti-PD-L1) treatment. The receptor set was obtained from a man older than 75 with urothelial cancer.

A remark on this clone: Other nucleotide sequences from this sample produce the same CDR3. CDR3 amino acids: CASSLGTSGRDEQFF. The CDR3 DNA reads as TGCGCCAGCAGCTTGGGGACTAGCGGGAGGGATGAGCAGTTCTTC. J is TRBJ2-1 and V is TRBV5-1; 15 bases match TRBD2. From germline, CDR1 is SGHRS and CDR2 YFSETQ. This CDR3 contains 15 residues. J lost 8 bases, V lost 0 bases, and 0 bases had no gene match.

As concerns this clone: One end of the junction is discordant with germline, which a read error may explain. The chain joins TRBV15 to TRBJ1-1, with 8 bases that match TRBD1. This CDR3 spans 13 amino acids. Germline values: CDR1 LNHNV, CDR2 YYDKDF (reference sequence). CDR3 residues: CATSFGQGLIDSF. The CDR3 DNA is TGTGCCACCAGCTTCGGACAGGGTTTAATAGATAGCTTT.

J is TRBJ2-3 and V is TRBV5-1; 9 nucleotides agree with TRBD2. Germline V gene lookup returns CDR1 SGHRS and CDR2 YFSETQ. This CDR3 region has 15 residues. J gave up 2 bases and V 2 bases, and 3 bases lay outside the gene matches. The CDR3 protein is CASSFSGSHTDTQYF. The CDR3 coding sequence is TGCGCCAGCAGCTTTAGCGGGAGCCACACAGATACGCAGTATTTT.

The chain couples TRBV5-5 to TRBJ1-5; tentative D call: TRBD1 (5 bases). The CDR3 covers 15 residues. Germline lookup yields CDR1 SGHKS and CDR2 YYEKEE (reference sequence). Trimming took off 3 bases at V and 3 bases at J, with 13 bases between the two ends. CDR3 sequence: CASSSKDSFNQPQHF. CDR3 DNA: TGTGCCAGCAGCTCCAAAGACAGTTTCAATCAGCCCCAGCATTTT.

The V and J genes are TRBV7-8 and TRBJ1-1; unclear D gene. The CDR3 consists of 12 residues. The V gene's germline CDR1 is SGHVS and CDR2 FQNEAQ. V was clipped by 3 bases and J by 3 bases, with 5 bases between them. The CDR3 DNA sequence: TGTGCCAGCAGCTTTCTTGACACTGAAGCTTTCTTT. It is translated as CASSFLDTEAFF.

The chain uses TRBV5-1 and TRBJ1-5; D is possibly TRBD1 (5 bases). Germline loops: CDR1 SGHRS, CDR2 YFSETQ. This CDR3 spans 20 amino acids. Deletions cut 4 bases from V and 0 bases from J, with 26 bases between. In DNA form, the CDR3 reads TGCGCCAGCAGCCTACAAGCCAGCCAGGGTGCCCACCTTAGCAATCAGCCCCAGCATTTT. Amino acids: CASSLQASQGAHLSNQPQHF.

The V gene is TRBV19, the J gene TRBJ2-1; TRBD1 might be the D (6 bases). The CDR3 contains 17 residues. Germline-derived CDR1 and CDR2 are LNHDA and SQIVND (reference sequence). V dropped 3 bases and J dropped 0 bases, with 15 bases sitting between them. CDR3 amino acids: CASSIPGTSRSYNEQFF. CDR3 DNA: TGTGCCAGTAGTATCCCGGGGACAAGTCGCTCCTACAATGAGCAGTTCTTC.

V and J are TRBV10-3 and TRBJ1-1, with D perhaps matching TRBD1 (5 bases). CDR3 size: 14 residues. CDR1 ENHRY and CDR2 SYGVKD come from the germline V gene. The V gene lost 7 bases and the J gene lost 1 base, with 13 bases spanning the gap. The CDR3 loop is CAITSDTSNTEAFF. For the CDR3, the DNA is TGTGCCATCACCTCGGACACTTCGAACACTGAAGCTTTCTTT.

V and J are TRBV5-4 and TRBJ2-7; 10 bases fit TRBD2. The germline gives CDR1 SGHNT, CDR2 YYREEE (reference sequence). V lost 4 bases to trimming and J lost 8 bases; unmatched junction nucleotides: 12. The CDR3 totals 15 residues. The CDR3 DNA sequence: TGTGCCAGCAGCGCCCAGCGGGAGGGCCAGTTCAAGCAGTACTTC. Residues: CASSAQREGQFKQYF. Using reference TRBV5-4 and TRBJ2-7 for the parts outside the CDR3, the full variable domain is ETGVTQSPTHLIKTRGQQVTLRCSSQSGHNTVSWYQQALGQGPQFIFQYYREEENGRGNFPPRFSGLQFPNYSSELNVNALELDDSALYLCASSAQREGQFKQYFGPGTRLTVT.

V usage is TRBV5-4 and J usage is TRBJ1-2; the match to TRBD1 covers 8 bases. The germline CDR1 and CDR2 sequences are SGHNT and YYREEE (reference sequence). The CDR3 runs to 14 residues. V was clipped by 3 bases and J by 4 bases; unmatched bases: 5. The CDR3 DNA reads as TGTGCCAGCAGCTCCAGGGGGCTGGGCTATGGCTACACCTTC. The encoded protein is CASSSRGLGYGYTF.

The chain employs TRBV19 and TRBJ1-1; maybe TRBD1 (6 bases). V was cut by 6 bases and J by 5 bases, with 16 bases left in between. Germline CDR1 reads LNHDA; CDR2 reads SQIVND (reference sequence). The CDR3 has 14 amino acids. In nucleotides, the CDR3 is TGTGCCAGTAGCAGCGGGGGGCTACAAACTGAAGCTTTCTTT. Protein product: CASSSGGLQTEAFF.

V usage is TRBV11-2 and J usage is TRBJ1-4; D gene uncertain. The CDR3 sequence is 14 residues long. V was shortened by 8 bases and J by 6 bases, with 16 bases between the two germline ends. Germline V gene data show CDR1 as SGHAT and CDR2 as FQNNGV. Here the CDR3 DNA reads TGTGCCAGCTCCGTTCGGAGGTACGATGAAAAACTGTTTTTT. Its translation is CASSVRRYDEKLFF.

The chain employs TRBV21-1 and TRBJ1-1; TRBD1 is taken as the D call from the table, unchecked against the DNA. TRBV21-1 is shown as a pseudogene. This CDR3 region has 16 residues. This CDR3 is CASSKVVGRDVPEAFF. As DNA, the CDR3 is TGTGCCAGCAGCAAAGTCGTCGGCAGGGATGTACCTGAAGCTTTCTTT.

In this sample, this clone turned up once. The chain couples TRBV5-6 to TRBJ2-5; a possible D gene is TRBD2 (5 bases). Trimming took 2 bases from V and 4 from J, leaving 9 bases between them. The CDR3 contains 13 residues. CDR1 is SGHDT, CDR2 YYEEEE, per germline. DNA of the CDR3: TGTGCCAGCAGCTTTTGGGAGACAGAGACCCAGTACTTC. Translation gives CASSFWETETQYF. Full variable domain (remainder filled in from reference TRBV5-6 and TRBJ2-5): DAGVTQSPTHLIKTRGQQVTLRCSPKSGHDTVSWYQQALGQGPQFIFQYYEEEERQRGNFPDRFSGHQFPNYSSELNVNALLLGDSALYLCASSFWETETQYFGPGTRLLVL.

The chain has TRBV5-6 and TRBJ2-1; weak D call: TRBD2 (6 bases). Germline CDR1 SGHDT, CDR2 YYEEEE. This CDR3 contains 15 residues. The V and J ends lost 4 bases and 6 bases respectively, with 17 bases between them. The CDR3 nucleotides are TGTGCCAGCAGCGACCCCGGGACTCGAATCAATGAGCAGTTCTTC. Protein sequence: CASSDPGTRINEQFF.

V and J are TRBV19 and TRBJ1-5; 7 bases line up with TRBD1. Germline-derived CDR1 and CDR2 are LNHDA and SQIVND (reference sequence). J lost 4 bases, V lost 6 bases, and 9 bases had no gene match. This CDR3 is 15 amino acids long. The CDR3 here is CASRTDRVRNQPQHF. DNA for the CDR3: TGTGCCAGTAGAACCGACAGGGTCCGTAATCAGCCCCAGCATTTT. The whole variable domain, remainder taken from reference TRBV19 and TRBJ1-5, is DGGITQSPKYLFRKEGQNVTLSCEQNLNHDAMYWYRQDPGQGLRLIYYSQIVNDFQKGDIAEGYSVSREKKESFPLTVTSAQKNPTAFYLCASRTDRVRNQPQHFGDGTRLSIL.

The J gene is TRBJ2-1, the V gene TRBV6-6; 9 nucleotides agree with TRBD2. Germline V gives CDR1 MNHNY, CDR2 SVGAGI (reference sequence). The CDR3 runs to 16 residues. V lost 2 bases to trimming and J lost 5 bases; unmatched junction nucleotides: 7. The CDR3 DNA follows: TGTGCCAGCAGTTACCGACTAGCGGCTGGTCACAATGAGCAGTTCTTC. Amino acid sequence: CASSYRLAAGHNEQFF.